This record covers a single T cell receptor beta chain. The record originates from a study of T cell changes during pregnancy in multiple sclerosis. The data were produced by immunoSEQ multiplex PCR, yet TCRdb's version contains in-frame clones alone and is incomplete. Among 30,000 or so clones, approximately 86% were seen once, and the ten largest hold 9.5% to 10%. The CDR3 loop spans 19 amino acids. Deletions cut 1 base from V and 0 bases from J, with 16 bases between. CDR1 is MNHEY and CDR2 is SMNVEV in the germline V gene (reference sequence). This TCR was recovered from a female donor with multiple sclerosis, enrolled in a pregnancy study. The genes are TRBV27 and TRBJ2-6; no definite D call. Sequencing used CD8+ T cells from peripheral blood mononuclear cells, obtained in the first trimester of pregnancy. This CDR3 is CASSLYGGLPSSGANVLTF. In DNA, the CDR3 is TGTGCCAGCAGTTTATATGGTGGGCTACCGAGCTCTGGGGCCAACGTCCTGACTTTC. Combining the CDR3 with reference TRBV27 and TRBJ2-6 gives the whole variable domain EAQVTQNPRYLITVTGKKLTVTCSQNMNHEYMSWYRQDPGLGLRQIYYSMNVEVTDKGDVPEGYKVSRKEKRNFPLILESPSPNQTSLYFCASSLYGGLPSSGANVLTFGAGSRLTVL.